Below, one T cell receptor beta chain is given with its context. Clones were read by immunoSEQ multiplex PCR, and TCRdb kept only the in-frame ones, dropping some. Among under 250,000 clones listed, 70% to 90% were seen once. The sample is drawn from a study of blood T cell repertoires in COVID-19. Germline CDR1 is LNHDA and CDR2 is SQIVND (reference sequence). The CDR3 consists of 14 residues. Trimming stripped 3 bases from V and 8 bases from J, with 11 bases between. The sequence was collected from a man aged 40-49 years who had recovered from COVID-19. The chain carries TRBV19 and TRBJ1-6; D perhaps matches TRBD1 (5 bases). Sequencing input: PBMCs or T cells enriched from blood (not recorded which). The CDR3 region is CASSIGQTYSPLHF. CDR3 sequence (DNA): TGTGCCAGTAGTATTGGACAAACCTATTCACCCCTCCACTTT.